These 32 T cell receptor beta chains were sequenced from one sample in a study of T cells after yellow fever vaccination. TCRdb called the 5' RACE reads again in MiXCR, with one record for every CDR3 protein. The sample holds 150,000 to 200,000 distinct CDR3 sequences, under 7.5% seen once. This sample comprised CD4+ T cells sorted from PBMCs, obtained 5 days after the first yellow fever vaccination. These receptors were collected from a man younger than 35 who received the YFV17D yellow fever vaccine.

This clonotype was seen at least ten times. V usage is TRBV7-9 and J usage is TRBJ2-5, with TRBD1 as a possible D gene (6 bases). Trimming cost V 6 bases and J 1 base, with 15 bases left between them. Germline V gene data show CDR1 as SEHNR and CDR2 as FQNEAQ (reference sequence). CDR3 size: 15 residues. The CDR3 spells CASRSLGAAQETQYF. The DNA of the CDR3 is TGTGCCAGCAGGTCGTTGGGGGCCGCCCAAGAGACCCAGTACTTC.

The sample holds a few counts of this clonotype. This chain connects TRBV10-3 to TRBJ1-4; D ambiguous. The ends were cut back, 11 bases at V and 0 bases at J, with 7 bases in the middle. The CDR3 runs 12 residues. The V gene's germline CDR1 is ENHRY and CDR2 SYGVKD. CDR3: CAAGATNEKLFF. As DNA, the CDR3 is TGTGCCGCCGGGGCAACTAATGAAAAACTGTTTTTT.

This clonotype was counted many times. The chain has TRBV7-2 and TRBJ2-3, with no clear D. The length of the CDR3 is 15 residues. Trimming took off 5 bases at V and 2 bases at J, with 14 bases between the two ends. The germline V gene encodes CDR1 SGHTA and CDR2 FQGNSA. CDR3 nucleotide sequence: TGTGCCAGCAGCCTAGGGTCTCGCGACACAGATACGCAGTATTTT. It specifies CASSLGSRDTDTQYF.

This clonotype was detected many times. The chain joins TRBV23-1 to TRBJ2-3, with 10 bases identical to TRBD2. TRBV23-1 has ORF status, its function being uncertain. The CDR3 consists of 17 residues. Trimming at V came to 0 bases and at J to 1 base, leaving 4 bases not matched to a gene. CDR3 sequence (DNA): TGCGCCAGCAGTCAATCAACTAGCGGGGAAGGCACAGATACGCAGTATTTT. It translates to CASSQSTSGEGTDTQYF.

This clonotype has ten or more counts. This sequence joins TRBV5-6 and TRBJ1-1, with 7 bases lining up with TRBD1. CDR1 and CDR2 from the germline V gene are SGHDT and YYEEEE. The CDR3 length is 14 residues. The V and J ends lost 4 bases and 4 bases, in that order; junction bases with no gene match: 7. CDR3 residues: CASSADRVVTEAFF. For the CDR3, the DNA is TGTGCCAGCAGCGCCGACAGGGTGGTCACTGAAGCTTTCTTT.

In its sample, this clonotype was seen a few times. The V call is TRBV6-1, the J call TRBJ2-3, with D possibly matching TRBD1 (6 bases). Germline CDR1 and CDR2: MNHNS and SASEGT. The CDR3 totals 15 residues. Trimming shortened V by 6 bases and J by 2 bases, and 15 bases separated the two germline ends. CDR3 residues: CASRDGTTHTDTQYF. The CDR3 bases are TGTGCCAGCAGGGACGGGACAACCCACACAGATACGCAGTATTTT.

This clonotype was detected many times. The chain joins TRBV7-2 to TRBJ2-2; perhaps TRBD1 as D (6 bases). This CDR3 spans 16 amino acids. Germline V gene sequence: CDR1 SGHTA, CDR2 FQGNSA. Trimming cost V 0 bases and J 4 bases, with 12 bases left between them. CDR3 amino acids: CASSLAQGFFTGELFF. The CDR3 DNA sequence: TGTGCCAGCAGCTTAGCACAGGGTTTTTTCACCGGGGAGCTGTTTTTT. The full variable domain, in which reference TRBV7-2 and TRBJ2-2 provide the parts outside the CDR3, is GAGVSQSPSNKVTEKGKDVELRCDPISGHTALYWYRQSLGQGLEFLIYFQGNSAPDKSGLPSDRFSAERTGGSVSTLTIQRTQQEDSAVYLCASSLAQGFFTGELFFGEGSRLTVL.

The V call is TRBV18, the J call TRBJ1-1; 7 nucleotides line up with TRBD1. The CDR3 runs 14 residues. Germline assignment: CDR1 KGHSH and CDR2 LQKENI. The V segment lost 5 bases and the J segment 2 bases; nucleotides outside the gene matches: 5. For the CDR3, the DNA is TGTGCCAGCTCAGCCGGGACAGATAACACTGAAGCTTTCTTT. It is translated as CASSAGTDNTEAFF.

Ten or more counts support this clonotype. The V and J genes are TRBV5-1 and TRBJ1-1, with D perhaps matching TRBD1 (5 bases). CDR3 size: 16 residues. Trimming removed 0 bases from V and 3 bases from J, with 15 bases in between. Germline CDR1 is SGHRS and CDR2 is YFSETQ. CDR3: CASSLVLFGADTEAFF. The CDR3, as DNA: TGCGCCAGCAGCTTGGTCCTGTTTGGGGCGGACACTGAAGCTTTCTTT.

This clonotype was detected only a few times. The chain joins TRBV10-3 to TRBJ1-5; D ambiguous. The V end was cut by 1 base, the J end by 7 bases, with 11 bases between. CDR1 is ENHRY, CDR2 SYGVKD, per germline. This CDR3 is built from 14 residues. As DNA, the CDR3 is TGTGCCATCAGTGAGTTGGCAGGAGGCCAGCCCCAGCATTTT. Protein: CAISELAGGQPQHF.

This clonotype was found many times. The chain couples TRBV28 to TRBJ1-6; D uncertain. V gave up 1 base and J gave up 0 bases, with 13 bases separating them. Germline V gene sequence: CDR1 MDHEN, CDR2 SYDVKM. This CDR3 is built from 18 residues. CDR3 in amino acids: CASSLSRFLSSYNSPLHF. The DNA of the CDR3 is TGTGCCAGCAGTTTATCCCGGTTTCTGAGCTCCTATAATTCACCCCTCCACTTT.

In its sample, this clonotype was seen many times. The rearrangement joins TRBV10-3 to TRBJ2-1, with 14 nucleotides matching TRBD2. CDR3 length equals 15 residues. The junction had 7 bases not matched to a gene; V was cut back by 6 bases and J by 9 bases. From germline, CDR1 is ENHRY and CDR2 SYGVKD. This chain's CDR3 is CAISPTSGGAGEQFF. The CDR3 DNA reads as TGTGCCATCAGCCCGACTAGCGGGGGGGCCGGTGAGCAGTTCTTC.

This clonotype was counted at least ten times. The rearrangement links TRBV25-1 to TRBJ2-7; 8 positions agree with TRBD1. J gave up 4 bases and V 2 bases, and 7 bases lay outside the gene matches. This CDR3 is built from 15 residues. The germline gives CDR1 MGHDK, CDR2 SYGVNS. This chain's CDR3 is CASSEGNRGVYEQYF. DNA of the CDR3: TGTGCCAGCAGTGAAGGTAACAGGGGGGTGTACGAGCAGTACTTC.

This clonotype was detected many times. The rearrangement links TRBV5-1 to TRBJ2-7; 10 bases fit TRBD1. This CDR3 spans 14 amino acids. The trim removed 3 bases at V and 4 bases at J, leaving 4 bases unmatched. Per the germline V gene, CDR1 is SGHRS and CDR2 is YFSETQ. For the CDR3, the DNA is TGCGCCAGCAGCTGGACAGGGGGGCAATACGAGCAGTACTTC. It is translated as CASSWTGGQYEQYF.

This clonotype came up many times. This sequence joins TRBV10-3 and TRBJ2-5, with 11 bases lining up with TRBD2. From germline, CDR1 is ENHRY and CDR2 SYGVKD. The CDR3 is 16 amino acids. The junction had 3 bases not matched to a gene; V was cut back by 1 base and J by 2 bases. This CDR3 is CAISEWLAGGQETQYF. The CDR3 DNA is TGTGCCATCAGTGAGTGGCTAGCGGGGGGACAAGAGACCCAGTACTTC.

This clonotype has a handful of counts. The rearrangement links TRBV5-1 to TRBJ1-4, with unresolved D. The ends were cut back, 0 bases at V and 4 bases at J, with 16 bases in the middle. This CDR3 comprises 17 residues. Germline loops: CDR1 SGHRS, CDR2 YFSETQ. DNA of the CDR3: TGCGCCAGCAGCTTGGACCCACTGACGGCGGATAATGAAAAACTGTTTTTT. Its translation is CASSLDPLTADNEKLFF.

This chain joins TRBV7-2 and TRBJ2-3; possible D gene TRBD2, 5 bases. Germline assignment: CDR1 SGHTA and CDR2 FQGNSA. V dropped 4 bases and J dropped 5 bases, with 10 bases sitting between them. The CDR3 spans 13 residues. In DNA, the CDR3 is TGTGCCAGCAGCTACGGGGTGGGAGATACGCAGTATTTT. Protein product: CASSYGVGDTQYF. The variable domain in full, completed from reference TRBV7-2 and TRBJ2-3, reads GAGVSQSPSNKVTEKGKDVELRCDPISGHTALYWYRQSLGQGLEFLIYFQGNSAPDKSGLPSDRFSAERTGGSVSTLTIQRTQQEDSAVYLCASSYGVGDTQYFGPGTRLTVL.

This clonotype occurred many times. The chain joins TRBV11-2 to TRBJ2-5, with 8 bases matching TRBD2. The CDR3 is 14 residues long. Germline CDR1 and CDR2: SGHAT and FQNNGV. The V gene end was trimmed by 5 bases and the J gene end by 4 bases; junction bases not matched to a gene: 6. The CDR3 is CASSPRLATETQYF. CDR3 DNA sequence: TGTGCCAGCAGCCCCCGACTAGCGACAGAGACCCAGTACTTC.

This clonotype has only a few counts. The V call is TRBV2, the J call TRBJ1-2; 9 positions agree with TRBD1. With V trimmed by 8 bases and J by 3 bases, 4 bases remained unmatched. Germline-derived CDR1 and CDR2 are SNHLY and FYNNEI. The CDR3 is 13 amino acids. The CDR3 bases are TGTGCCAGCCAGGGACAGGGCGACTATGGCTACACCTTC. Encoded protein: CASQGQGDYGYTF.

This clonotype was picked up many times. V usage is TRBV5-5 and J usage is TRBJ2-2; D unclear. CDR3 length: 12 residues. With 6 bases removed from V and 3 bases from J, the gap between germline ends came to 6 bases. Germline CDR1 and CDR2: SGHKS and YYEKEE (reference sequence). This CDR3 reads CASTRDTGELFF. The CDR3 bases are TGTGCCAGCACCCGGGACACCGGGGAGCTGTTTTTT.

The table lists this clonotype with many counts. The chain is built from TRBV18 and TRBJ2-7; TRBD1 matches at 8 bases. V gave up 6 bases and J gave up 6 bases; unmatched junction bases: 4. Germline values: CDR1 KGHSH, CDR2 LQKENI. The CDR3 is 12 amino acids. This CDR3 is CASSLGQGEQYF. The CDR3 nucleotides read TGTGCCAGCTCCCTAGGACAGGGCGAGCAGTACTTC.

This clonotype was counted a few times. The V call is TRBV7-2, the J call TRBJ1-4; 11 bases match TRBD1. The J segment lost 5 bases and the V segment lost 5 bases, leaving 7 bases of the junction unmatched. The CDR3 is made up of 16 amino acids. The germline V gene has CDR1 SGHTA and CDR2 FQGNSA. This CDR3 reads CASSRLGQGGNEKLFF. CDR3 DNA: TGTGCCAGCAGCCGCCTGGGACAGGGGGGGAATGAAAAACTGTTTTTT.

This clonotype was picked up many times. The CDR3 protein is CSGGQGSGANVLTF. The CDR3 DNA follows: TGCAGTGGGGGTCAGGGCTCTGGGGCCAACGTCCTGACTTTC. The chain is built from TRBV20-1 and TRBJ2-6, with D possibly TRBD1 on 5 matching bases. Trimming took 7 bases from V and 0 from J, leaving 10 bases between them. Germline V gene data show CDR1 as DFQATT and CDR2 as SNEGSKA (reference sequence). The CDR3 spans 14 residues.

This clonotype was counted at least ten times. This chain links TRBV12-3 or TRBV12-4 with TRBJ2-5, with 15 bases that match TRBD2. Unmatched junction bases numbered 4, after V lost 6 bases and J lost 5 bases. This CDR3 comprises 15 residues. CDR3 coding DNA: TGTGCCAGCAGGGGACTAGCGGGGGGCAGGGAGACCCAGTACTTC. Protein product: CASRGLAGGRETQYF.

This clonotype was seen many times. J is TRBJ2-5 and V is TRBV6-5; D gene uncertain. The CDR3 is made up of 13 amino acids. Between the trimmed V and J ends, which lost 3 bases and 4 bases, there was a span of 9 bases. Germline V gives CDR1 MNHEY, CDR2 SVGAGI. As DNA, the CDR3 is TGTGCCAGCAGTTATAGTTCGCCAGAGACCCAGTACTTC. Amino acid sequence: CASSYSSPETQYF.

This clonotype was detected a few times. DNA of the CDR3: TGCGCCAGCAGCAGTAATAGCGGACCCAATGAGCAGTTCTTC. This translates into CASSSNSGPNEQFF. This chain links TRBV5-1 with TRBJ2-1; D may be TRBD2 (6 bases). The germline V gene encodes CDR1 SGHRS and CDR2 YFSETQ. The CDR3 has 14 amino acids. The V and J ends lost 4 bases and 6 bases respectively, with 14 bases between them.

The sample holds many counts of this clonotype. The chain has TRBV10-3 and TRBJ1-2, with D maybe TRBD1 (5 bases). Germline V gives CDR1 ENHRY, CDR2 SYGVKD. The CDR3 is 14 residues long. V was shortened by 6 bases and J by 7 bases, with 18 bases between the two germline ends. The chain's CDR3 is CAIRSGGTPSGYTF. The CDR3 nucleotides read TGTGCCATCAGATCCGGGGGAACACCCTCTGGCTACACCTTC.

This chain connects TRBV19 to TRBJ1-2, with TRBD1 matching 7 bases. V lost 10 bases, J lost 8 bases, and 16 bases stayed unmatched. The germline V gene encodes CDR1 LNHDA and CDR2 SQIVND (reference sequence). This CDR3 has 14 amino acids. The CDR3 sequence is CATGRMEGAEGYTF. The CDR3 coding sequence is TGTGCCACAGGAAGGATGGAGGGGGCAGAAGGCTACACCTTC.

This clonotype occurred many times. The genes are TRBV18 and TRBJ2-3; D ambiguous. The germline V and J ends were trimmed by 0 bases and 0 bases, with 4 bases remaining between them. The CDR3 runs 14 residues. Germline-derived CDR1 and CDR2 are KGHSH and LQKENI. The CDR3 nucleotides read TGTGCCAGCTCACCACCATCGAGCACAGATACGCAGTATTTT. Translating it yields CASSPPSSTDTQYF.

This clonotype occurred many times. One end of the junction fails to match germline, which may point to a read error. The V call is TRBV5-1, the J call TRBJ1-2; tentative D call: TRBD1 (6 bases). This CDR3 contains 13 residues. The germline CDR1 and CDR2 sequences are SGHRS and YFSETQ. DNA for the CDR3: TGCGCCAGCACCTTGGGGGGCAACTATGGCTACACCTTC. Its translation is CASTLGGNYGYTF.

This clonotype has at least ten counts. The V and J genes are TRBV6-1 and TRBJ1-1, with D hard to call. Germline V gives CDR1 MNHNS, CDR2 SASEGT. Trimming took off 8 bases at V and 5 bases at J, with 15 bases between the two ends. This CDR3 is 13 amino acids long. CDR3 bases: TGTGCCAGCTGGAGCAGGCAACGGACTGAAGCTTTCTTT. Translated: CASWSRQRTEAFF.

This clonotype was counted only a few times. The chain links TRBV10-3 to TRBJ2-7, with 9 bases identical to TRBD1. The CDR3 runs 11 residues. Per the germline V gene, CDR1 is ENHRY and CDR2 is SYGVKD. The ends lost 10 bases at V and 3 bases at J; junction bases unmatched: 1. CDR3 nucleotide sequence: TGTGCCACGGGACAGGGCTACGAGCAGTACGTC. Translated, it gives CATGQGYEQYV.